The 7 T cell receptor beta chains presented below share a single source sample, sequenced in a study of beta chain features in type 1 diabetes. Reverse transcription of all isolated RNA meant that expressed TCRB transcripts were sequenced. The assay was immunoSEQ multiplex PCR, and TCRdb's table has in-frame clones only and misses some. The sample carries about 330,000 clones, 11% recorded once. The sample comprised naive CD4+ T cells from blood. The source is a woman aged 25 to 45 in good health.

About this clone: Germline and junction disagree at one end, which may indicate a read error. This chain uses TRBV7-7 with TRBJ2-1; 9 bases align to TRBD2. The CDR3 extends over 14 amino acids. Germline CDR1 and CDR2: SSHAT and FNYEAQ (reference sequence). CDR3 nucleotides: TGTGCTAGCAGCTTATTAGCGGGGGAAAATGAGCAGTTCTTC. It specifies CASSLLAGENEQFF.

This chain uses TRBV5-5 with TRBJ2-7; D uncertain. There are 12 residues in the CDR3. V lost 2 bases and J lost 1, with 4 bases in between. In germline, CDR1 is SGHKS, CDR2 YYEKEE (reference sequence). CDR3 in DNA: TGTGCCAGCAGCTTACAATCCTACGAGCAGTACTTC. This gives the protein CASSLQSYEQYF.

The chain has TRBV11-2 and TRBJ2-3, with a tentative D call TRBD2 (5 bases). V lost 1 base, J lost 6 bases, and 14 bases lay in between. CDR3 length: 15 amino acids. Germline V gives CDR1 SGHAT, CDR2 FQNNGV. The CDR3 coding sequence is TGTGCCAGCAGCTTAGCGGGAACTCAGTCGGATACGCAGTATTTT. Its protein is CASSLAGTQSDTQYF.

This clone has a handful of counts. Other nucleotide sequences in the sample specify the same CDR3. This chain connects TRBV30 to TRBJ2-1; perhaps TRBD2 as D (6 bases). CDR1 and CDR2 (germline): GTSNPN, SVGIG (reference sequence). Trimming stripped 3 bases from V and 7 bases from J, with 13 bases between. The CDR3 is made up of 13 amino acids. CDR3 protein: CAWRKAGGNEQFF. CDR3 in DNA: TGTGCCTGGAGGAAAGCGGGTGGGAATGAGCAGTTCTTC.

The chain joins TRBV9 to TRBJ2-1; 13 bases are a match to TRBD2. The germline CDR1 and CDR2 sequences are SGDLS and YYNGEE. This CDR3 spans 18 amino acids. With V trimmed by 3 bases and J by 2 bases, 8 bases remained unmatched. CDR3 bases: TGTGCCAGCAGCGCTTCCCGGACTAGCGGGAGTCCCTACAATGAGCAGTTCTTC. Residues: CASSASRTSGSPYNEQFF.

This clone has only a few counts. The chain couples TRBV27 to TRBJ2-1; D unclear. The CDR3 sequence is 14 residues long. Trimming removed 8 bases from V and 6 bases from J, with 17 bases in between. The germline gives CDR1 MNHEY, CDR2 SMNVEV (reference sequence). The DNA for the CDR3 is TGTGCCAGCCGTCCTAGACTCCTCCGCAATGAGCAGTTCTTC. Residues: CASRPRLLRNEQFF.

This clone showed up just a few times. The chain couples TRBV27 to TRBJ2-6; 14 positions agree with TRBD2. The CDR3 is 18 residues long. CDR1 and CDR2 (germline): MNHEY, SMNVEV (reference sequence). V dropped 6 bases and J dropped 0; count of bases not matched to a gene: 4. Here the CDR3 reads CASRRLAGGYSGANVLTF. As DNA, the CDR3 is TGTGCCAGCAGGAGACTAGCGGGAGGGTACTCTGGGGCCAACGTCCTGACTTTC.